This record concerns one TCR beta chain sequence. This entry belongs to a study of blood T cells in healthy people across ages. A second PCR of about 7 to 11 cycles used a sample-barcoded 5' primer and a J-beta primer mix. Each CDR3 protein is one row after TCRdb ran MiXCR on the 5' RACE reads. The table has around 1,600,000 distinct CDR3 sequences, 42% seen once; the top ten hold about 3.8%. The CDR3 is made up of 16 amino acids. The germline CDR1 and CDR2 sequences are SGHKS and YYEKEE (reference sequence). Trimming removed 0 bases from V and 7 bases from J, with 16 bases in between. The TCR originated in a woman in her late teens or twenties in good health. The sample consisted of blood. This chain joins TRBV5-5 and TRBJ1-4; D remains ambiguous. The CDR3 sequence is CASSLVPGPGSEKLFF. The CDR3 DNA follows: TGTGCCAGCAGCTTGGTGCCCGGACCCGGATCTGAAAAACTGTTTTTT.